The table lists the clone carrying this T cell receptor beta chain with a count of one. Its specificity is not known. Via MiXCR, TCRdb re-called the reads, giving one row per CDR3 protein. Of 100,000 or so distinct CDR3 sequences listed, approximately 32% are singletons. CDR3 length equals 15 residues. With 5 bases clipped from V and 4 bases from J, the junction kept 5 bases outside the gene matches. Germline CDR1 reads SNHLY; CDR2 reads FYNNEI. This sample was taken from a study of T cell repertoires in cytomegalovirus infection. About the study: Recently identified HLA-C-restricted CMV epitopes and well-studied HLA-B-restricted CMV epitopes were used by the study. Matching HLA type and CMV infection were both indicated by public TCR beta signatures. Study-level results: HLA-C-restricted, CMV-specific TCR beta clonotypes were dominant ex vivo. Pooled public TCR beta family frequency picked out CMV carriers with the relevant HLA.

Sequencing used CD8+ T cells from cultured PBMCs, obtained from culture after CMV antigen stimulation. This TCR was sampled from a human donor in good health (CMV status not recorded). Some clones in this sample may be carry-over from other donors' samples. The rearrangement links TRBV2 to TRBJ1-5, with 10 positions matching TRBD1. The DNA of the CDR3 is TGTGCCAGCAGTAAAGACAGGGGGCGGAATCAGCCCCAGCATTTT. Translating gives CASSKDRGRNQPQHF.